This record looks at one TCR beta chain sequence and its context. The data belong to a study of blood T cell repertoires in COVID-19. Clones were read by immunoSEQ multiplex PCR, and TCRdb kept only the in-frame ones, dropping some. The sample lists about half a million clones, about 88% seen once, with approximately 0.9% in the top ten. Germline V gene sequence: CDR1 MNHEY, CDR2 SVGAGI. The CDR3 loop spans 13 amino acids. V lost 7 bases to trimming and J lost 2 bases; unmatched junction nucleotides: 1. The sequenced material came from peripheral blood. The genes are TRBV6-5 and TRBJ1-3, with 8 positions matching TRBD1. The source is a young man with COVID-19, enrolled during active disease. The CDR3 here is CASMTGAGNTIYF. Written as DNA, the CDR3 is TGTGCCAGCATGACAGGGGCTGGAAACACCATATATTTT.